Sequencing of this T cell receptor beta chain was carried out in a study of blood T cells in healthy people across ages. About the study: About one barcoded beta molecule per two T cells was the capture yield of template switching.

This CDR3 comprises 14 residues. Germline CDR1 reads SEHNR; CDR2 reads FQNEAQ (reference sequence). Trimming left V 5 bases short and J 2 bases short, with 12 bases between. It was with a sample-barcoded 5' primer and a J-beta primer mix that a second PCR of roughly 6 to 11 cycles was run. A template-switch adaptor with 12 random nucleotides tagged each cDNA molecule. TCRdb processed the 5' RACE reads anew with MiXCR; each CDR3 protein has one entry. The sample has fewer than 1 million distinct CDR3 sequences; 40% to 50% are singletons. This clonotype has more than one count but fewer than ten. Sequencing input: blood. This chain connects TRBV7-9 to TRBJ2-5; unclear D gene. The clonotype originates from a man aged 55 to 69 in good health. The CDR3 region has the DNA TGTGCCAGCAGCGAGACAACCTTTCAAGAGACCCAGTACTTC. Translation: CASSETTFQETQYF. Variable domain in full (rest from reference TRBV7-9 and TRBJ2-5): DTGVSQNPRHKITKRGQNVTFRCDPISEHNRLYWYRQTLGQGPEFLTYFQNEAQLEKSRLLSDRFSAERPKGSFSTLEIQRTEQGDSAMYLCASSETTFQETQYFGPGTRLLVL.